This T cell receptor beta chain was identified during a study of human T cells and chemical hapten exposure. TCRdb reprocessed the RACE reads via MiXCR and lists one record per CDR3 protein. The sample lists some 300,000 distinct CDR3 sequences, over 5% seen once, with about 8.2% in the top ten. The time point was: pre-sensitization, week 0. Treatment indicated: therapeutic diphenylcyclopropenone sensitization with weekly scalp DPC. Material: whole blood, obtained in connection with sensitization to the hapten diphenylcyclopropenone (DPC). The sequence was obtained from a woman younger than 30 with alopecia areata. Some clones in this sample may be carry-over from other donors' samples.

The CDR3 DNA is TGCGCCAGCAGCTTGGACAAAGGGTACTATGGCTACACCTTC. Protein product: CASSLDKGYYGYTF. V gene TRBV5-1 combines with J gene TRBJ1-2; D is undetermined. Germline CDR1 reads SGHRS; CDR2 reads YFSETQ. V dropped 0 bases and J dropped 3 bases, with 9 bases sitting between them. The CDR3 sequence is 14 residues long. Looking up the rest from reference TRBV5-1 and TRBJ1-2 gives the full variable domain: KAGVTQTPRYLIKTRGQQVTLSCSPISGHRSVSWYQQTPGQGLQFLFEYFSETQRNKGNFPGRFSGRQFSNSRSEMNVSTLELGDSALYLCASSLDKGYYGYTFGSGTRLTVV.